This TCR beta chain was sequenced during a study of blood T cell repertoires in COVID-19 (TCRdb year 2020). A note on the overall study: Collaborator samples came from the United States, Italy and Spain and covered acute and convalescent phases of COVID-19. The material from the prospective study consisted of cDNA or gDNA derived from T cells, B-cell-depleted T cells, or PBMCs. The dataset comprised deeply sampled blood TCRbeta repertoires from subjects exposed to, actively infected with, or recovered from COVID-19. The repertoires were made available in a free public database intended to serve as a resource for research on the immune response to SARS-CoV-2. Samples were obtained from the ongoing ImmuneRACE study (first 160 participants) and from 950 to 1,500 subjects provided by 6 global collaborators. Sample metadata almost always included a de-identified subject ID, COVID-19 status, age in years and sex. Where HLA class I and class II types were available, the types were taken from metadata supplied by the sample provider, not from assay-based typing.

The research as a whole found: How much clinical and demographic metadata was included differed by source and by participant, and the metadata was provided uncurated.

As concerns this clone: Its antigen is currently not known. Base qualities are not recorded, but no much larger clone differs from it by a single base.

Including cysteine and phenylalanine, the CDR3 has 15 amino acids. Of all the DNA, just the CDR3 is kept, 45 bases in frame from base 1. The CDR1 and CDR2 encoded by the germline V gene (reference sequence) are SGHNT and YYREEE. The germline ends are 13 bases apart after V is trimmed by 3 bases and J by 1 base. The immunoSEQ Assay, a bias-controlled multiplex PCR, was used to amplify TCRbeta CDR3 regions from genomic DNA. Concerning the study's data processing: The number of nucleated cells in each sample was estimated from the amplification of reference gene primers within the assay. Sequence reads were collapsed and filtered to measure the absolute abundance of every unique TCRbeta CDR3 rearrangement. For each sample, productive Simpson clonality was calculated by taking the square root of Simpson's diversity index across productive rearrangements. This immuneACCESS table, as held by TCRdb, lists in-frame sequences with V and J called but not all clones. Of the missing ones, under half trace to an unresolved V gene in checked studies; the others have no known cause. V, J and clone size derive from that table, while D and trimming were established from the DNA sequence. The sample data list about 180,000 clones, and about four fifths of these were observed just once. The biggest ten clones account for 6% to 8.5% of the sample.

Whole blood was collected in K2EDTA tubes by collaborating institutions according to the institutions' own protocols. For TCRbeta analysis, collaborators shipped samples as frozen whole blood, isolated PBMCs, or DNA extracted from either of those sample types. Material for sequencing was peripheral blood. The clonotype was recovered from a human donor in a cohort sampled during active COVID-19. The chain joins TRBV5-4 to TRBJ2-5; the D gene is possibly TRBD1, with 6 bases matching. CDR3 loop: CASSWMGAAQETQYF. The nucleotides read TGTGCCAGCAGCTGGATGGGGGCCGCCCAAGAGACCCAGTACTTC.